The clone carrying this T cell receptor (beta chain) came up a few times. This sample stems from a study of patients and donors after allogeneic stem cell transplantation. TCRdb reprocessed the RT-PCR reads with MiXCR, giving one entry per CDR3 protein. This sample yields about a million distinct CDR3 sequences, of which about a sixth are seen a single time; roughly 6% belongs to the top ten. CDR3 length equals 16 residues. CDR1 and CDR2 from the germline V gene are MNHEY and SMNVEV (reference sequence). The V end lost 8 bases, the J end lost 2 bases, and 19 bases lay between the germline ends. This TCR came from a human donor who was either an allogeneic HSCT recipient or a stem cell or donor lymphocyte infusion donor (not recorded which). It is not recorded whose cells these are; they may come from a transplant donor. V is TRBV27 and J is TRBJ2-1; TRBD1 or TRBD2 may be the D gene (5 bases each). The specimen sequenced was blood, either unsorted or a sorted T cell fraction (not recorded which). CDR3 protein: CASARDLRAPYNEQFF. The CDR3 nucleotides are TGTGCCAGCGCTAGGGACCTTAGGGCCCCCTACAATGAGCAGTTCTTC.